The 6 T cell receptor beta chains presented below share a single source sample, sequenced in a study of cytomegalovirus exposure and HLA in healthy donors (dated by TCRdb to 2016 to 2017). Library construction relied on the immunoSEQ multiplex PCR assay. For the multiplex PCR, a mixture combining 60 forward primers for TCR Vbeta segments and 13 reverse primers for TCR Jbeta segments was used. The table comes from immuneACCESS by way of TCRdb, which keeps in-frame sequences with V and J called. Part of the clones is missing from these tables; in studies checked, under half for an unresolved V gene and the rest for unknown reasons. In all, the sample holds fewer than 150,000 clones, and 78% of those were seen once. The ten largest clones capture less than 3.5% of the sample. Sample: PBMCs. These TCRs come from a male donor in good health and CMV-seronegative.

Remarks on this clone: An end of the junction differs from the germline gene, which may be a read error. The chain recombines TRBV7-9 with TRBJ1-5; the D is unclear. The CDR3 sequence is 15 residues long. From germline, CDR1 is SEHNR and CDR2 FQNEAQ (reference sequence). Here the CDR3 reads CSSSFSTGSNQPQHF. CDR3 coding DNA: TGTTCCAGCAGCTTCTCGACTGGTAGCAATCAGCCCCAGCATTTT.

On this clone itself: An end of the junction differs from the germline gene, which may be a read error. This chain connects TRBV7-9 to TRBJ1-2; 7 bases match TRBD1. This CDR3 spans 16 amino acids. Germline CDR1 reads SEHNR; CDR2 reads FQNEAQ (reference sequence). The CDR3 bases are TGTTCCAGCAGTCAGGGGACAGAAGGGGTAATCTATGGCTACACCTTC. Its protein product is CSSSQGTEGVIYGYTF.

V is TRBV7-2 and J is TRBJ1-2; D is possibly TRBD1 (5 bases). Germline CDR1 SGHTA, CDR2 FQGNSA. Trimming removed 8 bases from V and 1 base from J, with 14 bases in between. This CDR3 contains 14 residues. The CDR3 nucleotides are TGTGCCAGCGGACGTATGACAGTTAACTATGGCTACACCTTC. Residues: CASGRMTVNYGYTF.

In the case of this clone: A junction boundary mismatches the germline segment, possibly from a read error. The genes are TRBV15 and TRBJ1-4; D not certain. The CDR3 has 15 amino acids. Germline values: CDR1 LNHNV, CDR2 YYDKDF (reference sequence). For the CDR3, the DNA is TGTTCCACCAGCAGAGACCCCAGGTGGGCTGAAAAACTGTTTTTT. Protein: CSTSRDPRWAEKLFF.

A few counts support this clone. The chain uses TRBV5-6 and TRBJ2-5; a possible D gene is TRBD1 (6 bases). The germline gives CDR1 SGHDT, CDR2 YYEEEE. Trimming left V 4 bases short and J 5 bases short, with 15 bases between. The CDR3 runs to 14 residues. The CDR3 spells CASSKRTVRETQYF. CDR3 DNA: TGTGCCAGCAGCAAACGGACAGTTCGGGAGACCCAGTACTTC.

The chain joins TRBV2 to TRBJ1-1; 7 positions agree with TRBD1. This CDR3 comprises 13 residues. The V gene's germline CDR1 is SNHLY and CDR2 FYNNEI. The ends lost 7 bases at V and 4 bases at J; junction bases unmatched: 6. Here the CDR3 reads CASTQGESTEAFF. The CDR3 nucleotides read TGTGCCAGCACTCAGGGGGAAAGCACTGAAGCTTTCTTT.